This T cell receptor (beta chain) was sequenced in a study of shared clonotypes between healthy human individuals (dated by TCRdb to about 2020). As for the study more broadly: The cohort comprised two women and a few men aged 18 to 49 years. Between about 0.8 and 9 billion PBMCs per donor were obtained by leukapheresis. Per donor, three plates each were used for CD4 naive and CD4 memory, two for CD8 naive, and one for CD8 memory. To estimate repertoire size and how much clonotype sharing occurs between individuals, the study deeply sequenced the blood TCR repertoires of a handful of healthy adults. To increase sequencing depth and limit assay-specific biases, TCR repertoire library preparation and sequencing were carried out by different laboratories using diverse techniques. Study-level results and caveats: Compared with non-shared clonotypes, the clonotypes found in all four sorted-subset donors had higher generation probabilities. Across four donors, around 5% of naive CD4, more than 3% of naive CD8, under 2.5% of memory CD4, and around 0.4% of memory CD8 clonotypes were shared. Sampling was restricted to blood, and TCR repertoires in tissues likely differ from the TCR repertoires found in blood. Even with the large sequencing depth, rarefaction of the sorted-subset datasets indicated that sequencing was incomplete. Estimated clonotype richness was generally larger for naive than for memory subsets. Based on pairwise subsampling, the degree of clonotype sharing among donors was expected to be affected by sequencing depth. Because the study included a small number of donors, the genetic and exposure-history diversity represented was limited.

Note on this clone: Which antigen it targets is not known. Per-base qualities were not stored, and no clone one base away is much larger.

V sheds 0 bases and J sheds 0 bases, leaving 6 bases between their ends. Sequences LNHNV (CDR1) and YYDKDF (CDR2) are obtained from the germline V gene (reference sequence). The CDR3 starts with the cysteine, ends with the phenylalanine, and has 15 residues. This entry keeps only the CDR3 DNA: 45 bases, framed from base 1. TCR CDR3 regions were amplified from genomic DNA by multiplex PCR using the deep immunoSEQ assay. For each cell subset, the extracted genomic DNA was distributed evenly across all wells of several immunoSEQ 96-well plates, and each plate served as one replicate. For sorted subsets, each replicate PCR was loaded with 200 ng genomic DNA, equivalent to about 30,000 T cell genomes. Purified libraries were quantified with a Qubit 3.0 fluorometer, sized on a Bioanalyzer 2100, and re-quantified with the KAPA Library Quantification kit. Every immunoSEQ 96-well plate was sequenced on a dedicated single-read 150-cycle Illumina NextSeq 550 flow cell. As for the original processing: Because the immunoSEQ output held only junctional sequences and lacked quality scores, the filtering could not match the filtering applied to full-length reads. Sequences were annotated with PyIR, a Python wrapper for IgBLAST v1.9, and V/J genes and CDR3 were assigned using IMGT germline references. Reads with weak V/J assignments (E-value above 1e-6), missing CDR3, stop codons, out-of-frame junctions, or ambiguous translated residues were removed. V3J clonotypes were defined as sequences sharing an identical inferred V gene, J gene, and CDR3 amino acid sequence. The percentage overlap between two repertoires was calculated by dividing the number of shared unique clonotypes by the size of the smaller repertoire. Repertoire richness was assessed with RTK rarefaction, the Chao1 estimator, and Recon v2.1 estimates of unobserved clonotypes. Generation probabilities for all TCRbeta clonotypes obtained by the gDNA method from a handful of donors were computed using OLGA. This immuneACCESS table, as held by TCRdb, lists in-frame sequences with V and J called but not all clones. Of the missing ones, under half trace to an unresolved V gene in checked studies; the others have no known cause. The V and J calls and the clone size are those of that table, but D and trimming were determined from the DNA. The sample table records some 2 million clones; just under 95% of these occur just once. 1.1% of the sample goes to the ten largest clones.

CD8 naive samples consisted of CD45RO-negative cells that were positively selected for CCR7, yielding a CD45RA+CCR7+ population without TemRA cells. Donors were healthy HIV-negative adults with no recently reported acute infections or vaccinations. Every donor was a Caucasian adult residing in Nashville, Tennessee, USA. Blood was collected by leukapheresis, and PBMCs were isolated by Ficoll-Histopaque density gradient centrifugation and then cryopreserved in liquid nitrogen vapor phase. Purity and quantity of every magnetically sorted T cell population were checked by analytical flow cytometry. Each sorted fraction had its genomic DNA isolated and then quantified by UV absorbance on a Nanodrop 2000c.

This clonotype was obtained from a man between 18 and 29 years old in good health. Rearrangement joined TRBV15 to TRBJ1-5; the D gene is unclear. Material: naive CD8+ T cells sorted from blood. Reading the label with the study, this specimen's cell subset or site is: CD45RA+CCR7+. The CDR3 sequence is CATSRDMDSNQPQHF. The DNA sequence is TGTGCCACCAGCAGAGATATGGATAGCAATCAGCCCCAGCATTTT.